This T cell receptor beta chain was sequenced in a study of shared clonotypes between healthy human individuals. General study points: Sorted-subset sequencing, rarefaction showed, was incomplete despite large depth. A reduction in generation probabilities was seen for non-shared clonotypes relative to those shared by all four donors. Having only a few donors restricted how much genetic and exposure-history diversity was captured.

For this clone: Its antigen is undetermined.

Authors' data handling: For the immunoSEQ data, sequences were junction-only without quality scores, so filtering differed. Method: immunoSEQ multiplex PCR; TCRdb's copy keeps in-frame clones and lacks some. V and J calls and clone size come straight from that table; D and trimming were deduced from the DNA. The sample yields hundreds of thousands of clones, about three quarters seen once. From germline, CDR1 is MGHRA and CDR2 YSYEKL. This CDR3 comprises 13 residues. Trimming cost V 0 bases and J 5 bases, with 4 bases left between them. Sequencing was performed on memory CD4+ T cells sorted from blood. Subset meaning: CD45RA-negative fraction. The chain uses TRBV4-1 and TRBJ2-2; D is unresolved. The receptor was isolated from a woman in her twenties or thirties in good health. This chain's CDR3 is CASSQDITGELFF. The CDR3 nucleotides are TGCGCCAGCAGCCAAGATATTACCGGGGAGCTGTTTTTT.